These 8 T cell receptor beta chains originate from one sample sequenced in a study of blood T cell repertoires in COVID-19. TCRdb's table, derived via immunoSEQ multiplex PCR, lists solely in-frame clones and lacks some. This sample has over 200,000 clones, with 87% found just once. Sequences were obtained from peripheral blood. The origin of the receptors is a man aged 35-49 years with active or convalescent COVID-19.

CDR3 region: CASSSGVGGSQDSNYGYTF. In DNA form, the CDR3 reads TGTGCCAGCAGTTCGGGTGTCGGGGGTTCGCAGGATTCTAACTATGGCTACACCTTC. The J gene is TRBJ1-2, the V gene TRBV27; weak D call: TRBD1 (5 bases). CDR1 and CDR2 from the germline V gene are MNHEY and SMNVEV (reference sequence). V was shortened by 4 bases and J by 0 bases, with 24 bases between the two germline ends. CDR3 length: 19 residues.

This clone has only a few counts. The chain recombines TRBV19 with TRBJ2-4; tentatively, D is TRBD2 (6 bases). This CDR3 is 15 amino acids long. Germline CDR1 and CDR2: LNHDA and SQIVND (reference sequence). Trimming shortened V by 3 bases and J by 3 bases, and 12 bases separated the two germline ends. CDR3 sequence reads: CASSIQGLSKNIQYF. The DNA for the CDR3 is TGTGCCAGTAGTATCCAGGGACTGAGCAAAAACATTCAGTACTTC.

The chain employs TRBV10-2 and TRBJ1-2; TRBD1 matches at 8 bases. Germline assignment: CDR1 WSHSY and CDR2 SAAADI. The CDR3 totals 19 residues. V shed 6 bases and J 5 bases; nucleotides not matched to a gene: 23. CDR3 nucleotides: TGCGCCAGCAGACTCAACCAGGACAGGGAAAGGGGAAGCTTATATGGCTACACCTTC. Its translation: CASRLNQDRERGSLYGYTF.

The rearrangement links TRBV5-4 to TRBJ1-1; 7 bases are shared with TRBD1. The germline CDR1 and CDR2 sequences are SGHNT and YYREEE (reference sequence). This CDR3 comprises 15 residues. The V and J ends lost 4 bases and 3 bases, in that order; junction bases with no gene match: 9. CDR3 sequence: CASSPDLTGYTEAFF. The DNA of the CDR3 is TGTGCCAGCAGCCCAGATCTGACAGGGTACACTGAAGCTTTCTTT.

The chain carries TRBV5-1 and TRBJ2-5; 12 nucleotides match TRBD2. CDR3 length equals 15 residues. The ends lost 6 bases at V and 5 bases at J; junction bases unmatched: 8. Germline V lookup: CDR1 SGHRS, CDR2 YFSETQ. The CDR3 here is CASNLLAGGSETQYF. In DNA form, the CDR3 reads TGCGCCAGCAACCTACTAGCGGGGGGTTCGGAGACCCAGTACTTC.

This chain joins TRBV20-1 and TRBJ2-1; unclear D gene. Per the germline V gene, CDR1 is DFQATT and CDR2 is SNEGSKA (reference sequence). The CDR3 is 11 residues long. Trimming left V 0 bases short and J 8 bases short, with 5 bases between. The CDR3 coding sequence is TGCAGTGCTAGAGACGTATATGAGCAGTTCTTC. Its protein product is CSARDVYEQFF.

The rearrangement joins TRBV7-9 to TRBJ2-1, with unresolved D. The CDR3 runs 14 residues. The germline V gene has CDR1 SEHNR and CDR2 FQNEAQ (reference sequence). Deletions cut 7 bases from V and 0 bases from J, with 10 bases between. CDR3 loop: CASTSLSSYNEQFF. Written as DNA, the CDR3 is TGTGCCAGCACCTCCTTGAGCTCCTACAATGAGCAGTTCTTC. Combining the CDR3 with reference TRBV7-9 and TRBJ2-1 gives the whole variable domain DTGVSQNPRHKITKRGQNVTFRCDPISEHNRLYWYRQTLGQGPEFLTYFQNEAQLEKSRLLSDRFSAERPKGSFSTLEIQRTEQGDSAMYLCASTSLSSYNEQFFGPGTRLTVL.

This clone was detected only a few times. CDR3 DNA: TGTGCCAGCAGTTTGTTCGGGGAAACGAACACCGGGGAGCTGTTTTTT. This encodes CASSLFGETNTGELFF. The chain joins TRBV28 to TRBJ2-2; maybe TRBD2 (5 bases). Germline V gene lookup returns CDR1 MDHEN and CDR2 SYDVKM. This CDR3 comprises 16 residues. Between the trimmed V and J ends, which lost 3 bases and 0 bases, there was a span of 11 bases.